The 24 T cell receptor beta chains below all came from one sample that was sequenced in a study of cytomegalovirus exposure and HLA in healthy donors. The PCR employed 60 Vbeta primers together with 13 Jbeta primers. The data were produced by immunoSEQ multiplex PCR, yet TCRdb's version contains in-frame clones alone and is incomplete. The sample shows 93,000 or so clones, 80% to 90% of them seen only once. The sequencing sample was made of PBMCs. These receptors all come from a woman aged 18-29 years in good health and CMV-seropositive.

The chain is built from TRBV2 and TRBJ1-2; the match to TRBD1 covers 7 bases. There are 15 residues in the CDR3. Germline CDR1 and CDR2: SNHLY and FYNNEI. V was pared by 6 bases and J by 0 bases, with 7 bases of the junction left unmatched. The CDR3 protein is CASRERTGSNYGYTF. The CDR3 nucleotides are TGTGCCAGCAGGGAAAGGACAGGATCTAACTATGGCTACACCTTC.

The rearrangement links TRBV6-1 to TRBJ2-5; D is ambiguous. The CDR3 length is 15 residues. V was clipped by 1 base and J by 4 bases, with 13 bases between them. The germline V gene has CDR1 MNHNS and CDR2 SASEGT. The CDR3 DNA reads TGTGCCAGCAGTGAAGTGTGGGCAATCCGAGAGACCCAGTACTTC. Amino acids: CASSEVWAIRETQYF.

This sequence joins TRBV18 and TRBJ1-5; 8 nucleotides line up with TRBD1. This CDR3 comprises 14 residues. Germline CDR1 reads KGHSH; CDR2 reads LQKENI. Germline trimming cut 4 bases from V and 6 bases from J; bases unmatched to any gene: 5. This CDR3 reads CASSLQGVGQPQHF. The CDR3 region has the DNA TGTGCCAGCTCACTACAGGGGGTGGGTCAGCCCCAGCATTTT.

The chain is built from TRBV6-5 and TRBJ2-5; TRBD2 matches 13 bases. V shed 4 bases, J shed 2 bases, and the junction held 4 bases outside the gene matches. CDR1 and CDR2 (germline): MNHEY, SVGAGI. This CDR3 is built from 16 residues. CDR3 DNA: TGTGCCAGCAGTTGGACTAGCGGGGGCCTTCAAGAGACCCAGTACTTC. Amino acid sequence: CASSWTSGGLQETQYF.

This clone was counted only a few times. This chain connects TRBV5-6 to TRBJ2-7; D might be TRBD2 (5 bases). The CDR3 is 15 amino acids. Trimming shortened V by 4 bases and J by 2 bases, and 16 bases separated the two germline ends. Germline loops: CDR1 SGHDT, CDR2 YYEEEE. The CDR3 DNA is TGTGCCAGCAGCGGAGCCCCGGGGATCACCTACGAGCAGTACTTC. Translating it yields CASSGAPGITYEQYF.

This chain uses TRBV7-9 with TRBJ1-4, with D tentatively TRBD1 (5 bases). The germline V and J ends were trimmed by 6 bases and 7 bases, with 18 bases remaining between them. The CDR3 has 15 amino acids. In germline, CDR1 is SEHNR, CDR2 FQNEAQ (reference sequence). The CDR3: CASRRAGHEGEKLFF. The CDR3 region has the DNA TGTGCCAGCAGGAGGGCGGGGCATGAAGGTGAAAAACTGTTTTTT.

The chain joins TRBV28 to TRBJ2-7; 8 nucleotides line up with TRBD2. J gave up 4 bases and V 2 bases, and 4 bases lay outside the gene matches. This CDR3 has 14 residues. The V gene's germline CDR1 is MDHEN and CDR2 SYDVKM. The CDR3 loop is CASSLSGSVYEQYF. CDR3 sequence (DNA): TGTGCCAGCAGTTTAAGCGGGAGCGTTTACGAGCAGTACTTC.

The chain uses TRBV10-1 and TRBJ1-1; no clear D. Between the trimmed V and J ends, which lost 0 bases and 1 base, there was a span of 6 bases. Germline loops: CDR1 WNHNN, CDR2 SYGVQD (reference sequence). The length of the CDR3 is 14 residues. CDR3 region: CASSESFGNTEAFF. CDR3 in DNA: TGCGCCAGCAGTGAGTCATTCGGGAACACTGAAGCTTTCTTT.

This chain links TRBV11-1 with TRBJ2-7; D possibly corresponds to TRBD1 (6 bases). This CDR3 comprises 14 residues. CDR1 and CDR2 from the germline V gene are SGHAT and FQDESV (reference sequence). V was pared by 5 bases and J by 1 base, with 12 bases between. CDR3 sequence: CASSTSGDSYEQYF. CDR3 nucleotides: TGTGCCAGCAGCACGTCAGGGGATTCCTACGAGCAGTACTTC.

The chain employs TRBV6-5 and TRBJ2-7; weak D call: TRBD1 (6 bases). The CDR3 spans 15 residues. V dropped 5 bases and J dropped 3 bases, with 17 bases sitting between them. Germline CDR1 MNHEY, CDR2 SVGAGI. CDR3 sequence (DNA): TGTGCCAGCAGTCAAAGGGACAATTTTATCTACGAGCAGTACTTC. Protein sequence: CASSQRDNFIYEQYF.

This clone was counted a few times. V usage is TRBV5-1 and J usage is TRBJ2-7, with TRBD1 identical over 9 bases. CDR1 and CDR2 (germline): SGHRS, YFSETQ. The CDR3 consists of 14 residues. J gave up 5 bases and V 5 bases, and 8 bases lay outside the gene matches. In nucleotides, the CDR3 is TGCGCCAGCAGGGCGGGACAGGGAATCCACGAGCAGTACTTC. This codes for CASRAGQGIHEQYF.

The chain combines TRBV2 with TRBJ2-1; 8 bases line up with TRBD1. The V gene's germline CDR1 is SNHLY and CDR2 FYNNEI. The CDR3 spans 13 residues. V lost 8 bases, J lost 9 bases, and 9 bases stayed unmatched. This chain's CDR3 is CASGPAGGLEQFF. The CDR3 DNA reads as TGTGCCAGCGGTCCGGCAGGGGGCCTTGAGCAGTTCTTC.

CDR3 amino acids: CASTLTGAGYEQYF. As DNA, the CDR3 is TGTGCCAGCACCCTGACAGGGGCTGGCTACGAGCAGTACTTC. The chain couples TRBV28 to TRBJ2-7; 8 bases fit TRBD1. Germline trimming cut 7 bases from V and 3 bases from J; bases unmatched to any gene: 8. The CDR3 is 14 amino acids. From germline, CDR1 is MDHEN and CDR2 SYDVKM.

CDR3 nucleotides: TGCGCCAGCAGCCAAGTGTTACTAACCACAGATACGCAGTATTTT. Translated, it gives CASSQVLLTTDTQYF. The V call is TRBV4-1, the J call TRBJ2-3, with D unclear. The V gene's germline CDR1 is MGHRA and CDR2 YSYEKL. Between the trimmed V and J ends, which lost 1 base and 2 bases, there was a span of 10 bases. The CDR3 has 15 residues.

The rearrangement uses TRBV13 and TRBJ1-2, with 7 nucleotides matching TRBD1. This CDR3 is built from 12 residues. CDR1 PRHDT and CDR2 FYEKMQ come from the germline V gene (reference sequence). The V segment lost 3 bases and the J segment 7 bases; nucleotides outside the gene matches: 2. CDR3 sequence: CASSFRGSGYTF. CDR3 bases: TGTGCCAGCAGCTTCAGGGGGTCTGGCTACACCTTC.

The rearrangement joins TRBV5-4 to TRBJ2-2; 13 bases fit TRBD2. V lost 4 bases, J lost 5 bases, and 5 bases stayed unmatched. The CDR3 extends over 16 amino acids. Germline V gives CDR1 SGHNT, CDR2 YYREEE (reference sequence). The CDR3 coding sequence is TGTGCCAGCAGCCGGAGGGGACTAGCGGGAACCGGGGAGCTGTTTTTT. This gives the protein CASSRRGLAGTGELFF.

The V gene is TRBV28, the J gene TRBJ2-2, with a possible D match to TRBD2 (6 bases). V lost 8 bases and J lost 6, with 25 bases in between. In germline, CDR1 is MDHEN, CDR2 SYDVKM. There are 17 residues in the CDR3. CDR3 residues: CASVAPGEIGFAGELFF. The DNA for the CDR3 is TGTGCCAGCGTGGCCCCGGGGGAGATCGGTTTTGCCGGGGAGCTGTTTTTT. The whole variable domain, filled in from reference TRBV28 and TRBJ2-2, reads DVKVTQSSRYLVKRTGEKVFLECVQDMDHENMFWYRQDPGLGLRLIYFSYDVKMKEKGDIPEGYSVSREKKERFSLILESASTNQTSMYLCASVAPGEIGFAGELFFGEGSRLTVL.

The chain has TRBV7-3 and TRBJ2-3; 9 bases map to TRBD2. This CDR3 comprises 17 residues. V trimming: 1 base; J trimming: 2 bases; junction bases outside the gene matches: 7. Germline V gene sequence: CDR1 SGHTA, CDR2 FQGTGA. This chain's CDR3 is CASSLNPLAGYTDTQYF. In nucleotides, the CDR3 is TGTGCCAGCAGCTTAAATCCCCTAGCGGGGTACACAGATACGCAGTATTTT.

This sequence joins TRBV11-2 and TRBJ2-5; 7 nucleotides match TRBD1. After removal of 3 bases from V and 2 bases from J, the junction contained 9 bases not matched to a gene. CDR1 is SGHAT and CDR2 is FQNNGV in the germline V gene. There are 16 residues in the CDR3. The CDR3 bases are TGTGCCAGCAGCTTCATGACAGGGCCCGTACAAGAGACCCAGTACTTC. As protein: CASSFMTGPVQETQYF.

CDR3 DNA sequence: TGCGCCAGCAGCCAAGGGGAAGACAGGGGTAGACCTGAAGCTTTCTTT. This codes for CASSQGEDRGRPEAFF. The chain uses TRBV4-1 and TRBJ1-1; TRBD1 matches 8 bases. The CDR3 loop spans 16 amino acids. Germline CDR1 MGHRA, CDR2 YSYEKL. The junction had 10 bases not matched to a gene; V was cut back by 1 base and J by 6 bases.

The chain recombines TRBV27 with TRBJ1-2; 7 bases map to TRBD1. CDR3 length: 13 amino acids. Germline V CDR1 and CDR2: MNHEY, SMNVEV (reference sequence). The trim removed 5 bases at V and 7 bases at J, leaving 7 bases unmatched. CDR3 sequence reads: CASSGIRTGGYTF. CDR3 DNA sequence: TGTGCCAGCAGTGGGATACGGACAGGTGGCTACACCTTC.

This chain joins TRBV30 and TRBJ1-2; TRBD1 aligns across 9 bases. The junction had 2 bases not matched to a gene; V was cut back by 3 bases and J by 6 bases. This CDR3 is built from 12 residues. Germline V CDR1 and CDR2: GTSNPN, SVGIG (reference sequence). The CDR3, as DNA: TGTGCCTGGAGGGGACAGGGAGATGGCTACACCTTC. It specifies CAWRGQGDGYTF. Based on the CDR3 plus reference TRBV30 and TRBJ1-2, the full variable domain is SQTIHQWPATLVQPVGSPLSLECTVEGTSNPNLYWYRQAAGRGLQLLFYSVGIGQISSEVPQNLSASRPQDRQFILSSKKLLLSDSGFYLCAWRGQGDGYTFGSGTRLTVV.

The chain carries TRBV30 and TRBJ1-5; tentative D call: TRBD1 (5 bases). Per the germline V gene, CDR1 is GTSNPN and CDR2 is SVGIG (reference sequence). With 3 bases removed from V and 7 bases from J, the gap between germline ends came to 13 bases. This CDR3 is 13 amino acids long. This CDR3 reads CAWSVQGGQPQHF. CDR3 nucleotide sequence: TGTGCCTGGAGCGTCCAGGGTGGGCAGCCCCAGCATTTT.

The rearrangement joins TRBV5-1 to TRBJ2-5; D might be TRBD2 (7 bases). Trimming pared 3 bases from V and 5 bases from J, leaving 20 bases between. This CDR3 region has 16 residues. CDR1 SGHRS and CDR2 YFSETQ come from the germline V gene. The CDR3 DNA reads TGCGCCAGCAGCTCCCTCGGCGGGGGCCCGAGGGAGACCCAGTACTTC. Translated, it gives CASSSLGGGPRETQYF. The complete variable domain, with remaining parts taken from reference TRBV5-1 and TRBJ2-5, reads KAGVTQTPRYLIKTRGQQVTLSCSPISGHRSVSWYQQTPGQGLQFLFEYFSETQRNKGNFPGRFSGRQFSNSRSEMNVSTLELGDSALYLCASSSLGGGPRETQYFGPGTRLLVL.